Following are 28 T cell receptor beta chains from one sample sequenced in a study of vaccination effects on CD4 cells after COVID-19 (dated by TCRdb to between 2020 and 2023). The library relied on the immunoSEQ multiplex PCR assay. Here the immuneACCESS table is served through TCRdb, limited to in-frame sequences with V and J called. Missing clones are a known gap in these copies; in checked studies unresolved V genes cover under half, and the rest lacks a known reason. The sample table holds some 26,000 clones, of which less than 75% were seen once. The ten largest clones take up 8% to 13% of the sample. These TCRs are of unknown antigen specificity. After around 11 days of culture, CD4+ T cells were isolated with the EasySep CD4+ T cell isolation kit. Sequenced material: CD4+ T cells from PBMCs cultured without peptide, taken before COVID-19 vaccination. The receptors derive from a human donor who received a COVID-19 vaccine.

This chain links TRBV5-1 with TRBJ1-4; D might be TRBD1 (6 bases). Germline V gene lookup returns CDR1 SGHRS and CDR2 YFSETQ. The V end lost 0 bases, the J end lost 4 bases, and 7 bases lay between the germline ends. The CDR3 extends over 14 amino acids. CDR3 nucleotide sequence: TGCGCCAGCAGCTTGGACAGGGTTAATGAAAAACTGTTTTTT. Translated, it gives CASSLDRVNEKLFF. The full variable domain, in which reference TRBV5-1 and TRBJ1-4 provide the parts outside the CDR3, is KAGVTQTPRYLIKTRGQQVTLSCSPISGHRSVSWYQQTPGQGLQFLFEYFSETQRNKGNFPGRFSGRQFSNSRSEMNVSTLELGDSALYLCASSLDRVNEKLFFGSGTQLSVL.

The chain joins TRBV15 to TRBJ2-5, with D uncertain. V lost 3 bases to trimming and J lost 5 bases, with 10 bases between them. This CDR3 region has 13 residues. Germline CDR1 reads LNHNV; CDR2 reads YYDKDF (reference sequence). DNA of the CDR3: TGTGCCACCAGCAGCTCGGCTAGGGAGACCCAGTACTTC. As protein: CATSSSARETQYF.

The V and J genes are TRBV13 and TRBJ2-3; D is tentatively TRBD1 or TRBD2 (6 bases each). This CDR3 has 15 residues. Germline-derived CDR1 and CDR2 are PRHDT and FYEKMQ (reference sequence). The germline V and J ends were trimmed by 5 bases and 1 base, with 13 bases remaining between them. CDR3 in DNA: TGTGCCAGCAGCACAAACCGGGGGCGCACAGATACGCAGTATTTT. Translation: CASSTNRGRTDTQYF.

The gene calls are TRBV5-5 and TRBJ1-4; TRBD1 matches at 8 bases. Germline V gene data show CDR1 as SGHKS and CDR2 as YYEKEE (reference sequence). With V trimmed by 5 bases and J by 1 base, 10 bases remained unmatched. The CDR3 loop spans 17 amino acids. For the CDR3, the DNA is TGTGCCAGCAGACCCGGACAGGGTTCGGGAACTAATGAAAAACTGTTTTTT. As protein: CASRPGQGSGTNEKLFF.

The chain has TRBV12-3 or TRBV12-4 and TRBJ2-1; 7 bases fit TRBD2. The J segment lost 14 bases and the V segment lost 7 bases, leaving 14 bases of the junction unmatched. This CDR3 contains 13 residues. DNA for the CDR3: TGTGCCAGCACCACCGGGATAGCGGGTCCCAAGTTCTTC. Protein product: CASTTGIAGPKFF.

This chain connects TRBV6-4 to TRBJ2-3; D is perhaps TRBD2 (6 bases). With 4 bases removed from V and 3 bases from J, the gap between germline ends came to 8 bases. Germline values: CDR1 MRHNA, CDR2 SNTAGT. The CDR3 covers 13 residues. The CDR3, as DNA: TGTGCCAGCAGTGTCGGACTAACAGATACGCAGTATTTT. Amino acids: CASSVGLTDTQYF.

V usage is TRBV6-1 and J usage is TRBJ2-5; D not certain. The V gene's germline CDR1 is MNHNS and CDR2 SASEGT. The CDR3 has 17 residues. V shed 1 base and J shed 5 bases, with 20 bases lying between them. CDR3 DNA sequence: TGTGCCAGCAGTGAAGGAGGTGGATCCATCCTGAAGGAGACCCAGTACTTC. Encoded protein: CASSEGGGSILKETQYF.

The sample holds a few counts of this clone. The genes are TRBV19 and TRBJ1-5; 7 bases match TRBD1. Germline CDR1 LNHDA, CDR2 SQIVND (reference sequence). The CDR3 contains 16 residues. The J segment lost 1 base and the V segment lost 3 bases, leaving 6 bases of the junction unmatched. The CDR3 loop reads CASSITGARSNQPQHF. The CDR3 nucleotides read TGTGCCAGTAGTATCACAGGGGCGCGGAGCAATCAGCCCCAGCATTTT.

The V gene is TRBV7-2, the J gene TRBJ2-5; perhaps TRBD2 as D (6 bases). The CDR3 covers 16 residues. V lost 5 bases and J 5 bases, leaving 21 bases between the germline ends. CDR1 is SGHTA and CDR2 is FQGNSA in the germline V gene. The CDR3 nucleotides read TGTGCCAGCAGCCCCGAGCGGGCCAGGTTTGAGGAGACCCAGTACTTC. Translated: CASSPERARFEETQYF.

V and J are TRBV7-9 and TRBJ2-1; 11 bases are a match to TRBD2. Trimming cost V 2 bases and J 4 bases; bases outside gene matches: 7. The CDR3 loop spans 17 amino acids. Looked up from germline, CDR1 is SEHNR and CDR2 is FQNEAQ (reference sequence). The CDR3 DNA is TGTGCCAGCAGCTTAAGAACTAGCGGGGGCCTTTACAATGAGCAGTTCTTC. Protein: CASSLRTSGGLYNEQFF.

The chain recombines TRBV6-5 with TRBJ1-2, with TRBD1 identical over 7 bases. The CDR3 covers 15 residues. CDR1 MNHEY and CDR2 SVGAGI come from the germline V gene. J was trimmed by 5 bases and V by 4 bases; bases with no gene match: 10. Written as DNA, the CDR3 is TGTGCCAGCAGTTCCGCCTTACAGGGGCCGTATGGCTACACCTTC. Protein product: CASSSALQGPYGYTF.

Only a few counts were recorded for this clone. V usage is TRBV3-1 (or the pseudogene TRBV3-2) and J usage is TRBJ2-7, with 7 positions matching TRBD1. The V and J ends lost 1 base and 5 bases, in that order; junction bases with no gene match: 8. Looked up from germline, CDR1 is LGHDT and CDR2 is YNNKEL (reference sequence). The CDR3 runs 15 residues. The CDR3 DNA reads as TGTGCCAGCAGCCAAGGAGAGACAGGGATCAACGAGCAGTACTTC. Translated: CASSQGETGINEQYF.

The CDR3 DNA follows: TGTGCCAGCAGTTCCCATGGGGGTAAGGAGACCCAGTACTTC. Its translation is CASSSHGGKETQYF. V and J are TRBV28 and TRBJ2-5; D may match TRBD1 or TRBD2 (5 bases each). The CDR3 has 14 amino acids. V lost 4 bases and J lost 5, with 14 bases in between. Germline values: CDR1 MDHEN, CDR2 SYDVKM.

The chain uses TRBV7-2 and TRBJ1-1; 9 nucleotides agree with TRBD1. The CDR3 is 15 residues long. V dropped 4 bases and J dropped 2; count of bases not matched to a gene: 5. Germline V gene lookup returns CDR1 SGHTA and CDR2 FQGNSA. CDR3 nucleotides: TGTGCCAGCAGCTGGGGGACAGGGCTAAACACTGAAGCTTTCTTT. Its protein is CASSWGTGLNTEAFF.

The genes are TRBV28 and TRBJ2-1; 9 bases map to TRBD1. Germline assignment: CDR1 MDHEN and CDR2 SYDVKM. The CDR3 totals 16 residues. Germline trimming cut 5 bases from V and 4 bases from J; bases unmatched to any gene: 9. The CDR3 region is CASSAQGAIGYNEQFF. CDR3 DNA: TGTGCCAGCAGTGCACAGGGGGCCATTGGTTACAATGAGCAGTTCTTC.

The chain combines TRBV28 with TRBJ2-7; 7 bases are a match to TRBD1. This CDR3 is 15 amino acids long. Germline V gene sequence: CDR1 MDHEN, CDR2 SYDVKM. V gave up 5 bases and J gave up 2 bases; unmatched junction bases: 9. The CDR3 loop reads CASSPHWDRAYEQYF. The CDR3 DNA reads TGTGCCAGCAGTCCCCACTGGGACAGAGCCTACGAGCAGTACTTC.

The CDR3 DNA reads as TGTGCCAGCTCACTGCCGGGACGGAATAATGAAAAACTGTTTTTT. It codes for CASSLPGRNNEKLFF. J is TRBJ1-4 and V is TRBV18, with D tentatively TRBD1 (5 bases). The germline CDR1 and CDR2 sequences are KGHSH and LQKENI. The germline V and J ends were trimmed by 4 bases and 4 bases, with 13 bases remaining between them. This CDR3 region has 15 residues.

The chain combines TRBV10-3 with TRBJ1-5, with TRBD1 matching 8 bases. This CDR3 spans 15 amino acids. Germline CDR1 and CDR2: ENHRY and SYGVKD. With V trimmed by 6 bases and J by 0 bases, 4 bases remained unmatched. The CDR3 protein is CAISGTGLSNQPQHF. The CDR3 DNA sequence: TGTGCCATCAGCGGGACAGGTCTTAGCAATCAGCCCCAGCATTTT.

This chain links TRBV15 with TRBJ2-7; 11 nucleotides align to TRBD1. The ends lost 5 bases at V and 3 bases at J; junction bases unmatched: 6. Germline V lookup: CDR1 LNHNV, CDR2 YYDKDF (reference sequence). The CDR3 spans 15 residues. The CDR3, as DNA: TGTGCCACCAGCGTTGGGACAGGGGGTCACTACGAGCAGTACTTC. This translates into CATSVGTGGHYEQYF.

V usage is TRBV19 and J usage is TRBJ2-5; no reliable D call. Trimming pared 10 bases from V and 5 bases from J, leaving 5 bases between. The CDR3 is 9 residues long. CDR1 LNHDA and CDR2 SQIVND come from the germline V gene (reference sequence). The CDR3 spells CATPETQYF. The CDR3, as DNA: TGTGCCACCCCGGAGACCCAGTACTTC.

J is TRBJ1-6 and V is TRBV6-4, with 8 bases identical to TRBD1. The CDR3 is 15 amino acids. V gave up 6 bases and J gave up 9 bases; unmatched junction bases: 10. CDR1 is MRHNA and CDR2 is SNTAGT in the germline V gene. CDR3 sequence reads: CASRAGTGRTSPLHF. In nucleotides, the CDR3 is TGTGCCAGCAGAGCCGGGACAGGACGGACTTCACCCCTCCACTTT.

V is TRBV11-3 and J is TRBJ1-6; tentatively, D is TRBD1 (6 bases). Germline CDR1 is SGHNT and CDR2 is YENEEA. The CDR3 runs to 16 residues. The V end was cut by 1 base, the J end by 5 bases, with 12 bases between. The CDR3 loop is CASSLVPGAHNSPLHF. The CDR3 region has the DNA TGTGCCAGCAGCTTAGTTCCGGGGGCCCATAATTCACCCCTCCACTTT.

The rearrangement links TRBV28 to TRBJ2-7, with D perhaps TRBD1 or TRBD2 (5 bases each). The germline V and J ends were trimmed by 5 bases and 1 base, with 21 bases remaining between them. Germline V gene data show CDR1 as MDHEN and CDR2 as SYDVKM. The CDR3 extends over 17 amino acids. The DNA of the CDR3 is TGTGCCAGCAGTGCCAATATACTGGGGACGGTATCCTACGAGCAGTACTTC. Its protein is CASSANILGTVSYEQYF.

The chain joins TRBV5-4 to TRBJ2-3; D possibly corresponds to TRBD1 (5 bases). In germline, CDR1 is SGHNT, CDR2 YYREEE (reference sequence). The CDR3 totals 13 residues. V lost 4 bases and J 6 bases, leaving 12 bases between the germline ends. The CDR3 loop is CASSLKYRDTQYF. For the CDR3, the DNA is TGTGCCAGCAGCCTAAAGTACAGGGATACGCAGTATTTT.

V gene TRBV11-2 combines with J gene TRBJ1-6; D call uncertain. V was shortened by 1 base and J by 7 bases, with 8 bases between the two germline ends. This CDR3 has 14 residues. Germline CDR1 and CDR2: SGHAT and FQNNGV. CDR3 in amino acids: CASSLGPGNSPLHF. CDR3 bases: TGTGCCAGCAGCTTAGGGCCGGGGAATTCACCCCTCCACTTT.

The chain is built from TRBV6-6 and TRBJ1-1, with TRBD1 as a possible D gene (6 bases). Germline V gene data show CDR1 as MNHNY and CDR2 as SVGAGI (reference sequence). CDR3 length: 14 amino acids. V was clipped by 0 bases and J by 4 bases, with 9 bases between them. The CDR3 region has the DNA TGTGCCAGCAGTTACTCCAGGGGTGGCACTGAAGCTTTCTTT. This codes for CASSYSRGGTEAFF.

The CDR3 spells CASSEVSYGYTF. Written as DNA, the CDR3 is TGTGCCAGCAGTGAGGTTAGCTATGGCTACACCTTC. The rearrangement links TRBV2 to TRBJ1-2; D call uncertain. The V gene lost 3 bases and the J gene lost 4 bases, with 6 bases spanning the gap. The V gene's germline CDR1 is SNHLY and CDR2 FYNNEI. This CDR3 is 12 amino acids long.

This clone has more than one count but fewer than ten. The CDR3 reads CASSQVRRRSEAFF. CDR3 in DNA: TGTGCCAGCAGCCAAGTACGTAGGAGATCTGAAGCTTTCTTT. The chain couples TRBV14 to TRBJ1-1; D is uncertain. The CDR3 covers 14 residues. Germline V CDR1 and CDR2: SGHDN, FVKESK. V lost 1 base and J lost 6, with 12 bases in between.